This TCR beta chain was profiled in a study of a mutant IDH1 vaccine in newly diagnosed glioma. Across the whole study: Patients had received radiotherapy, temozolomide, or both previously, most receiving both.

Time point here: week 5, during vaccination. Vaccinated patients received 300 ug of mutant IDH1 20-mer peptide per dose, with topical imiquimod. Comments on this clone: The antigen remains unidentified.

V lost 3 bases and J lost 7, with 7 bases in between. This CDR3 has 11 residues. Germline loops: CDR1 SGDLS, CDR2 YYNGEE. Assay used: immunoSEQ multiplex PCR; TCRdb lists only in-frame clones, some missing. In the table there are about 38,000 clones, about four fifths of which are singletons. The gene calls are TRBV9 and TRBJ1-2; D unresolved. This clonotype was obtained from a man aged 40-50 years with glioma. Sequenced material: PBMCs, taken from a glioma patient whose treatment included an IDH1 peptide vaccine. CDR3 protein: CASSEPRGYTF. CDR3 DNA: TGTGCCAGCAGCGAACCACGTGGCTACACCTTC.